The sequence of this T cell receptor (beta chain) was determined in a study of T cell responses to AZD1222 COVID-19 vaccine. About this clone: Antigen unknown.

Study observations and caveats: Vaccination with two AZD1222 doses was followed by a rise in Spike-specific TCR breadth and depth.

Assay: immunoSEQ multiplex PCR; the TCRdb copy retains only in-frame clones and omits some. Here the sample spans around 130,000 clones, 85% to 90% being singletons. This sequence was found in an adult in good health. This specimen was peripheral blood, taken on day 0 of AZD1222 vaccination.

The CDR3 loop is CASFKRTGGNTEAFF. The CDR3 coding sequence is TGTGCCAGTTTCAAGAGGACAGGGGGGAACACTGAAGCTTTCTTT. This rearrangement joins TRBV19 to TRBJ1-1, with TRBD1 matching 10 bases. CDR1 is LNHDA and CDR2 is SQIVND in the germline V gene (reference sequence). The CDR3 extends over 15 amino acids. The J segment lost 1 base and the V segment lost 8 bases, leaving 7 bases of the junction unmatched.